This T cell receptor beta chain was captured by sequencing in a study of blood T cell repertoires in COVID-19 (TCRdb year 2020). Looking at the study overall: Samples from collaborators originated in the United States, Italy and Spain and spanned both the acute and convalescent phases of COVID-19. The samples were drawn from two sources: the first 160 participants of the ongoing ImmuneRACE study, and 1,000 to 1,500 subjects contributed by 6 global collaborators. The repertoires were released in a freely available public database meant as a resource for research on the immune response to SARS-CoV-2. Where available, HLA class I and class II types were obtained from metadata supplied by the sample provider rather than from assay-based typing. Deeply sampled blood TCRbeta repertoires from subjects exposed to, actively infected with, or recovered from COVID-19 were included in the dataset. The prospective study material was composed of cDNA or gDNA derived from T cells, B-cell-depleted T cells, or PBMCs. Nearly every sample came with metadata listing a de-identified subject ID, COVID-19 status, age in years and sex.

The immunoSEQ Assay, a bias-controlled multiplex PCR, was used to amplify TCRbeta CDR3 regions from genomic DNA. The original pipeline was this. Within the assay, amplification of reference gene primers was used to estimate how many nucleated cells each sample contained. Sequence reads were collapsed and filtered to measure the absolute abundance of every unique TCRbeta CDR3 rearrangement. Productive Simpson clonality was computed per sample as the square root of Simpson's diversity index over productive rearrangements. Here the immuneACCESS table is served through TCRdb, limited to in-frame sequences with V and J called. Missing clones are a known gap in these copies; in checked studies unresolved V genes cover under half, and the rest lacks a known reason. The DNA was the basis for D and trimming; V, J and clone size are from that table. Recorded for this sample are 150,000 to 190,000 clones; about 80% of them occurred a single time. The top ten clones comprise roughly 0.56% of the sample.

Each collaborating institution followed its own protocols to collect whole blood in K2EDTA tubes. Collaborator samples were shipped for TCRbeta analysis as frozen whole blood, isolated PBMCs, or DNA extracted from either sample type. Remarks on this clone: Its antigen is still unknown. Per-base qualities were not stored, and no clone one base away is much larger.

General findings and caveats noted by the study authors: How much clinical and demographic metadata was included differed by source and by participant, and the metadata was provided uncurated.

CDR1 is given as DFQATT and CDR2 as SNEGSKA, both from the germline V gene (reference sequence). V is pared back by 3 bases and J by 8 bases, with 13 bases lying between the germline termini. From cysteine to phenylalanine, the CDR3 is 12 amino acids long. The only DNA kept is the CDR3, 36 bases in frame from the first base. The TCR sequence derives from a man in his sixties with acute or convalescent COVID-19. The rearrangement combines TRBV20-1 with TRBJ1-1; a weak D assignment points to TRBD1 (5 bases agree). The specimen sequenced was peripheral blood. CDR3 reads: CSASPRVGEAFF. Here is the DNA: TGCAGTGCTAGTCCCAGGGTCGGAGAAGCTTTCTTT.